This TCR beta chain was recorded in a study of T cell repertoires in cytomegalovirus infection. Background on the study: Public TCR beta signatures were indicative of both CMV infection and a matching HLA type.

CDR3 length equals 14 residues. CDR1 is SEHNR and CDR2 is FQNEAQ in the germline V gene (reference sequence). The V end lost 3 bases, the J end lost 5 bases, and 13 bases lay between the germline ends. Study-wide findings and caveats: CMV carriers having the relevant HLA were flagged by cumulative public TCR beta family frequency. In two of eight donors, the top clonotype was HLA-C-restricted CMV-specific.

TCRdb reprocessed the reads with MiXCR, giving one entry per CDR3 protein. Here the sample spans around 440,000 distinct CDR3 sequences, about 10% being singletons. This clonotype was counted at least ten times. The antigen is not known. The chain couples TRBV7-9 to TRBJ1-1; tentatively, D is TRBD1 (5 bases). This TCR was sampled from a human donor in good health (CMV status not recorded). Some clones in this sample may be carry-over from other donors' samples. The sample taken for sequencing was PBMCs. CDR3 coding DNA: TGTGCCAGCAGCTTTCCGGGACGGGGAACTGAAGCTTTCTTT. Its protein product is CASSFPGRGTEAFF. The whole variable domain, remainder taken from reference TRBV7-9 and TRBJ1-1, is DTGVSQNPRHKITKRGQNVTFRCDPISEHNRLYWYRQTLGQGPEFLTYFQNEAQLEKSRLLSDRFSAERPKGSFSTLEIQRTEQGDSAMYLCASSFPGRGTEAFFGQGTRLTVV.